This T cell receptor (beta chain) came from a study of T cells in Graves' hyperthyroidism and ophthalmopathy. Study observations and caveats: Blood also carried most thyroid clonotypes expanded above 0.001.

This clonotype was counted ten times or more. No antigen is known for it. Per germline, CDR1 MGHRA and CDR2 YSYEKL. The V end lost 2 bases, the J end lost 1 base, and 11 bases lay between the germline ends. The CDR3 has 15 amino acids. TCR beta CDR3 sequences were amplified from RNA transcripts. Initially, a first-round RT-PCR of the TCR CDR3 employed the HTBI primer set. TCRdb redid the calling of the multiplex PCR reads with MiXCR, one entry per CDR3 protein. This repertoire shows 380,000 or so distinct CDR3 sequences, approximately 19% found once; its top ten account for 3.7%. The receptor was isolated from a woman aged 18-35 years with Graves' hyperthyroidism. What was sequenced was blood. The chain joins TRBV4-1 to TRBJ1-2; D is uncertain. The CDR3 DNA is TGCGCCAGCAGCCAATTGGCCGTGAGTAACTATGGCTACACCTTC. Its protein product is CASSQLAVSNYGYTF.